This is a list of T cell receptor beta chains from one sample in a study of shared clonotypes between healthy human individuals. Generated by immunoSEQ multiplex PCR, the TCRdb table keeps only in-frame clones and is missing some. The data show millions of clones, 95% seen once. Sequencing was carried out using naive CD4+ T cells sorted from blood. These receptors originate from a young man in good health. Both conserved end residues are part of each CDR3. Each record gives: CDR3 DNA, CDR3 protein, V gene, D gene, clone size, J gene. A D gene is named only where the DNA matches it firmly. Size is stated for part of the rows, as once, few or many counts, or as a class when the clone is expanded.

DNA: TGTGCCAGCAGCCGTACAGGGGGCGAAAAACTGTTTTTT; CDR3: CASSRTGGEKLFF; V: TRBV7-9; D: TRBD1; size: .; J: TRBJ1-4
DNA: TGTGCCTGGACCCAATGGACGGTGAACACTGAAGCTTTCTTT; CDR3: CAWTQWTVNTEAFF; V: TRBV30; D: .; size: .; J: TRBJ1-1
DNA: TGTGCCAGCAGTTACGAGGGATTGAACACTGAAGCTTTCTTT; CDR3: CASSYEGLNTEAFF; V: TRBV6-6; D: .; size: .; J: TRBJ1-1
DNA: TGTGCTAGCAGCTTAGCGTTGAGCTCCTACAATGAGCAGTTCTTC; CDR3: CASSLALSSYNEQFF; V: TRBV7-7; D: .; size: .; J: TRBJ2-1
DNA: TGCGCCAGCAGCTTGGGCCGGGCTGGAACCACAGATACGCAGTATTTT; CDR3: CASSLGRAGTTDTQYF; V: TRBV5-1; D: .; size: .; J: TRBJ2-3
DNA: TGTGCCATCAGAGGGACAACGAACACCGGGGAGCTGTTTTTT; CDR3: CAIRGTTNTGELFF; V: TRBV10-3; D: .; size: .; J: TRBJ2-2
DNA: TGTGCCAGCAGCTTTGGCAGGGCCAATAATGAAAAACTGTTTTTT; CDR3: CASSFGRANNEKLFF; V: TRBV7-2; D: .; size: once; J: TRBJ1-4
DNA: TGTGCCACGGAGGGTCGTGGCAATCAGCCCCAGCATTTT; CDR3: CATEGRGNQPQHF; V: TRBV6-6; D: .; size: once; J: TRBJ1-5
DNA: TGTGCCAGCACCCCCTACAGTTTCGGTAACTATGGCTACACCTTC; CDR3: CASTPYSFGNYGYTF; V: TRBV6-5; D: .; size: .; J: TRBJ1-2
DNA: TGTGCCAGCAACAGACAGGGTGTGAGCTACACCTTC; CDR3: CASNRQGVSYTF; V: TRBV5-6; D: TRBD1; size: .; J: TRBJ1-2
DNA: TGTGCCAGCAGTCCAGGGCCCAATCAGCCCCAGCATTTT; CDR3: CASSPGPNQPQHF; V: TRBV2; D: .; size: .; J: TRBJ1-5